The 20 T cell receptor beta chains reported below all come from one sample, sequenced in a study of CD8 T cells in Susac syndrome. A quantity of about 0.5 to 1 ug RNA underwent reverse transcription using random hexamers. TCRdb reprocessed the immunoSEQ multiplex PCR reads via MiXCR and lists one record per CDR3 protein. The sample comprises over 150,000 distinct CDR3 sequences, about 94% of which are singletons, and 0.099% rests with the top ten. The sequenced sample was CD4+ T cells from PBMCs. The receptors originated from a human donor with Susac syndrome.

Of note for this clonotype: The junction differs from germline at one of its ends, possibly a read error. DNA of the CDR3: TGCAGCGTTAAAGAGACAGGGGGCAATGAGCAGTTCTTC. This codes for CSVKETGGNEQFF. The chain is built from TRBV29-1 and TRBJ2-1, with 9 nucleotides matching TRBD1. The length of the CDR3 is 13 residues. The V gene's germline CDR1 is SQVTM and CDR2 ANQGSEA.

This clonotype was seen just once. The chain has TRBV2 and TRBJ2-7; TRBD2 is a possible D gene (5 bases). The CDR3 runs to 13 residues. V gave up 7 bases and J gave up 5 bases, with 15 bases separating them. Germline loops: CDR1 SNHLY, CDR2 FYNNEI. DNA of the CDR3: TGTGCCAGCAAGAGGGCCCCTGAGGACGAGCAGTACTTC. Translated, it gives CASKRAPEDEQYF.

CDR3: CASGLGTEETQYF. The CDR3 bases are TGTGCTAGTGGTTTAGGGACCGAAGAGACCCAGTACTTC. The chain is built from TRBV12-5 and TRBJ2-5; tentatively, D is TRBD1 or TRBD2 (5 bases each). The CDR3 has 13 amino acids. The germline V and J ends were trimmed by 3 bases and 3 bases, with 8 bases remaining between them. Germline CDR1 reads LGHNT; CDR2 reads FRNRAP.

J is TRBJ2-1 and V is TRBV24-1; weak D call: TRBD2 (6 bases). Germline V lookup: CDR1 KGHDR, CDR2 SFDVKD. The CDR3 extends over 16 amino acids. Trimming removed 4 bases at V and 2 bases at J, with 14 bases between. The CDR3 sequence: CATSEPGLTTYNEQFF. In DNA, the CDR3 is TGTGCCACCAGTGAACCGGGACTCACTACCTACAATGAGCAGTTCTTC.

The chain is built from TRBV5-4 and TRBJ2-7, with D unresolved. Germline V CDR1 and CDR2: SGHNT, YYREEE (reference sequence). Trimming left V 0 bases short and J 5 bases short, with 9 bases between. The CDR3 covers 13 residues. CDR3 in DNA: TGTGCCAGCAGCTTGGACAGTTTGCACGAGCAGTACTTC. The encoded protein is CASSLDSLHEQYF.

The V gene is TRBV3-1, the J gene TRBJ1-2; D remains ambiguous. Trimming removed 0 bases from V and 10 bases from J, with 6 bases in between. CDR3 length: 11 residues. CDR1 LGHDT and CDR2 YNNKEL come from the germline V gene (reference sequence). CDR3 sequence reads: CASSQDLAYTF. The CDR3 nucleotides are TGTGCCAGCAGCCAAGACTTGGCCTACACCTTC.

The chain has TRBV13 and TRBJ1-2, with D uncertain. Germline V gene sequence: CDR1 PRHDT, CDR2 FYEKMQ (reference sequence). Between the trimmed V and J ends, which lost 3 bases and 4 bases, there was a span of 15 bases. This CDR3 contains 15 residues. The CDR3 spells CASSFDPSTAYGYTF. CDR3 nucleotide sequence: TGTGCCAGCAGCTTCGACCCATCAACCGCCTATGGCTACACCTTC.

The chain has TRBV20-1 and TRBJ1-2; possible D gene TRBD1, 5 bases. Germline assignment: CDR1 DFQATT and CDR2 SNEGSKA (reference sequence). Trimming took off 8 bases at V and 3 bases at J, with 13 bases between the two ends. This CDR3 has 12 amino acids. The CDR3 region is CSYVGGDYGYTF. The CDR3, as DNA: TGCAGTTACGTGGGGGGTGACTATGGCTACACCTTC.

The chain recombines TRBV15 with TRBJ2-1, with D unresolved. The V gene's germline CDR1 is LNHNV and CDR2 YYDKDF (reference sequence). Trimming took off 0 bases at V and 7 bases at J, with 10 bases between the two ends. CDR3 length: 14 amino acids. The DNA of the CDR3 is TGTGCCACCAGCAGAGATCAACAGTTGAATGAGCAGTTCTTC. It specifies CATSRDQQLNEQFF.

This clonotype appeared a single time. This chain joins TRBV19 and TRBJ1-2, with TRBD1 matching 8 bases. Losses at the gene ends were 3 bases for V and 4 bases for J; bases not matched to a gene: 7. Germline CDR1 and CDR2: LNHDA and SQIVND (reference sequence). The CDR3 loop spans 15 amino acids. The CDR3 loop reads CASSIRPGGGYGYTF. The CDR3 region has the DNA TGTGCCAGTAGTATCCGGCCAGGGGGCGGCTATGGCTACACCTTC.

The chain is built from TRBV7-3 and TRBJ2-2; unclear D gene. The germline gives CDR1 SGHTA, CDR2 FQGTGA. The CDR3 sequence is 15 residues long. V was shortened by 0 bases and J by 2 bases, with 7 bases between the two germline ends. CDR3 nucleotides: TGTGCCAGCAGCTTAACGCTGCGCAACACCGGGGAGCTGTTTTTT. Residues: CASSLTLRNTGELFF.

This clonotype appeared a single time. This chain uses TRBV18 with TRBJ2-3; D unresolved. Trimming removed 5 bases at V and 5 bases at J, with 17 bases between. The germline V gene encodes CDR1 KGHSH and CDR2 LQKENI. The CDR3 spans 15 residues. The chain's CDR3 is CASSTLGSHGDTQYF. CDR3 sequence (DNA): TGTGCCAGCTCAACCCTCGGAAGCCACGGAGATACGCAGTATTTT.

The chain joins TRBV29-1 to TRBJ1-5, with D perhaps TRBD1 (6 bases). This CDR3 comprises 12 residues. Germline values: CDR1 SQVTM, CDR2 ANQGSEA. Trimming left V 4 bases short and J 5 bases short, with 9 bases between. The CDR3: CSVGEGDQPQHF. Written as DNA, the CDR3 is TGCAGCGTTGGGGAGGGGGATCAGCCCCAGCATTTT.

The chain recombines TRBV20-1 with TRBJ2-7; TRBD1 matches 10 bases. The germline gives CDR1 DFQATT, CDR2 SNEGSKA (reference sequence). J was trimmed by 3 bases and V by 4 bases; bases with no gene match: 15. CDR3 length: 17 amino acids. The CDR3 DNA follows: TGCAGTGCTACCGACAGGGGGCGGCCCAGGAGCCTCTACGAGCAGTACTTC. Its protein product is CSATDRGRPRSLYEQYF.

The chain couples TRBV3-1 to TRBJ2-3, with D unclear. Germline CDR1 LGHDT, CDR2 YNNKEL (reference sequence). The CDR3 loop spans 13 amino acids. With 0 bases removed from V and 3 bases from J, the gap between germline ends came to 4 bases. For the CDR3, the DNA is TGTGCCAGCAGCCAAGAGGGGACAGATACGCAGTATTTT. It specifies CASSQEGTDTQYF.

The chain employs TRBV12-3 or TRBV12-4 and TRBJ2-1; 7 bases fit TRBD2. This CDR3 comprises 15 residues. The trim removed 7 bases at V and 6 bases at J, leaving 12 bases unmatched. CDR3 residues: CASTKVGRERNEQFF. CDR3 nucleotide sequence: TGTGCCAGCACCAAGGTGGGGCGGGAGCGCAATGAGCAGTTCTTC.

Here the CDR3 DNA reads TGTGCCTGGAGTGGGGTGGAAAAACTGTTTTTT. Its translation is CAWSGVEKLFF. The chain combines TRBV30 with TRBJ1-4; no firm D call. V was clipped by 1 base and J by 8 bases, with 5 bases between them. The CDR3 contains 11 residues. Germline assignment: CDR1 GTSNPN and CDR2 SVGIG (reference sequence). The full variable domain, with the rest looked up from reference TRBV30 and TRBJ1-4, is SQTIHQWPATLVQPVGSPLSLECTVEGTSNPNLYWYRQAAGRGLQLLFYSVGIGQISSEVPQNLSASRPQDRQFILSSKKLLLSDSGFYLCAWSGVEKLFFGSGTQLSVL.

This chain uses TRBV20-1 with TRBJ1-5, with TRBD1 as a possible D gene (5 bases). This CDR3 is built from 14 residues. CDR1 DFQATT and CDR2 SNEGSKA come from the germline V gene (reference sequence). Trimming shortened V by 3 bases and J by 5 bases, and 14 bases separated the two germline ends. DNA of the CDR3: TGCAGTGCTAGGTTCAGGGTCGGGGATCAGCCCCAGCATTTT. This gives the protein CSARFRVGDQPQHF.

This sequence joins TRBV7-9 and TRBJ1-2; D is unresolved. Germline V gene sequence: CDR1 SEHNR, CDR2 FQNEAQ (reference sequence). This CDR3 spans 14 amino acids. The V gene lost 3 bases and the J gene lost 5 bases, with 13 bases spanning the gap. The CDR3 DNA is TGTGCCAGCAGCTTGGGCGGAGGGAATTATGGCTACACCTTC. Residues: CASSLGGGNYGYTF.

This clonotype was seen once. The chain couples TRBV29-1 to TRBJ2-7; D not certain. The CDR3 is 12 amino acids. The V end lost 6 bases, the J end lost 1 base, and 10 bases lay between the germline ends. Germline values: CDR1 SQVTM, CDR2 ANQGSEA. The CDR3 DNA is TGCAGCGTGCAAGGGAATTCCTACGAGCAGTACTTC. Translation gives CSVQGNSYEQYF.